These 13 T cell receptor beta chains share one sample of origin, sequenced in a study of cytotoxic CD8 clonotypes in ibrutinib-treated CLL. Generated by immunoSEQ multiplex PCR, the TCRdb table keeps only in-frame clones and is missing some. The repertoire holds some 70,000 clones, with about two thirds as singletons. This specimen consisted of PBMCs, obtained after 12 months of ibrutinib treatment. These receptors originate from a human donor with chronic lymphocytic leukemia.

The V and J genes are TRBV27 and TRBJ2-7, with TRBD2 matching over 7 bases. V lost 6 bases to trimming and J lost 4 bases; unmatched junction nucleotides: 12. This CDR3 is built from 15 residues. The germline V gene has CDR1 MNHEY and CDR2 SMNVEV (reference sequence). As DNA, the CDR3 is TGTGCCAGCAGGGGGAGGGGAGCGGAGTCTTACGAGCAGTACTTC. Protein: CASRGRGAESYEQYF.

The CDR3 sequence is CASSFDSDNEQFF. The CDR3 bases are TGTGCCAGCAGTTTTGATAGCGACAATGAGCAGTTCTTC. V and J are TRBV27 and TRBJ2-1; possibly TRBD2 for D (5 bases). This CDR3 comprises 13 residues. The germline V gene has CDR1 MNHEY and CDR2 SMNVEV (reference sequence). Deletions cut 3 bases from V and 5 bases from J, with 8 bases between.

This chain connects TRBV5-5 to TRBJ1-2; D is unclear. V dropped 0 bases and J dropped 3 bases, with 12 bases sitting between them. This CDR3 comprises 15 residues. Germline CDR1 SGHKS, CDR2 YYEKEE (reference sequence). The CDR3 spells CASSLDTALHYGYTF. DNA of the CDR3: TGTGCCAGCAGCTTGGACACGGCACTACACTATGGCTACACCTTC.

J is TRBJ2-5 and V is TRBV7-6; D unclear. This CDR3 contains 15 residues. Germline CDR1 reads SGHVS; CDR2 reads FNYEAQ. V was trimmed by 2 bases and J by 6 bases, leaving 16 bases between them. The CDR3 sequence: CASSLSLSAQKTQYF. CDR3 in DNA: TGTGCCAGCAGCTTATCCCTTTCAGCTCAGAAGACCCAGTACTTC.

This clone was picked up a small number of times. The chain recombines TRBV6-6 with TRBJ1-2; 7 positions agree with TRBD1. The CDR3 sequence is 13 residues long. Per germline, CDR1 MNHNY and CDR2 SVGAGI (reference sequence). V was clipped by 6 bases and J by 2 bases; unmatched bases: 3. For the CDR3, the DNA is TGTGCCAGCAGCCCGGGACAGAACTATGGCTACACCTTC. Protein sequence: CASSPGQNYGYTF.

The chain carries TRBV27 and TRBJ2-2; 9 nucleotides line up with TRBD2. The CDR3 contains 16 residues. Trimming took 3 bases from V and 4 from J; bases not matched to a gene: 6. Germline loops: CDR1 MNHEY, CDR2 SMNVEV (reference sequence). In DNA form, the CDR3 reads TGTGCCAGCAGTTTGTCGGCGGGGGGGCGCACCGGGGAGCTGTTTTTT. Its protein product is CASSLSAGGRTGELFF.

The CDR3 region is CAISERGGGEKLFF. CDR3 bases: TGTGCCATCAGTGAGCGGGGCGGCGGTGAAAAACTGTTTTTT. The chain couples TRBV10-3 to TRBJ1-4; D perhaps matches TRBD1 (5 bases). The CDR3 loop spans 14 amino acids. Per germline, CDR1 ENHRY and CDR2 SYGVKD. Trimming took off 2 bases at V and 7 bases at J, with 11 bases between the two ends.

The chain recombines TRBV4-2 with TRBJ1-2; 8 bases are shared with TRBD1. The germline CDR1 and CDR2 sequences are LGHNA and YNFKEQ. This CDR3 contains 15 residues. The V and J ends lost 6 bases and 2 bases, in that order; junction bases with no gene match: 8. DNA of the CDR3: TGTGCCAGCAGGAAGACAGGGGCACAGAACTATGGCTACACCTTC. Translated: CASRKTGAQNYGYTF.

V gene TRBV6-4 combines with J gene TRBJ1-2, with D uncertain. The V and J ends lost 0 bases and 4 bases respectively, with 12 bases between them. Germline CDR1 is MRHNA and CDR2 is SNTAGT. CDR3 length: 15 amino acids. The CDR3: CASSDSLLVGYGYTF. DNA for the CDR3: TGTGCCAGCAGTGACTCTCTTCTAGTTGGCTATGGCTACACCTTC.

A single count supports this clone. The chain links TRBV5-4 to TRBJ1-1, with TRBD1 as a possible D gene (6 bases). The CDR3 extends over 14 amino acids. V was clipped by 3 bases and J by 4 bases, with 13 bases between them. The germline V gene encodes CDR1 SGHNT and CDR2 YYREEE (reference sequence). The CDR3 coding sequence is TGTGCCAGCAGCTCACAGGGTGGGGTCACTGAAGCTTTCTTT. Its protein product is CASSSQGGVTEAFF.

V gene TRBV29-1 combines with J gene TRBJ2-5, with D perhaps assigned TRBD1 or TRBD2 (5 bases each). Trimming removed 7 bases from V and 5 bases from J, with 17 bases in between. Germline CDR1 SQVTM, CDR2 ANQGSEA. The CDR3 totals 13 residues. For the CDR3, the DNA is TGCAGCGCCTACGGGGCGGCAGGGGAGACCCAGTACTTC. Its protein is CSAYGAAGETQYF.

This clone was detected a few times. V and J are TRBV10-1 and TRBJ2-7; tentatively, D is TRBD2 (5 bases). V lost 3 bases, J lost 3 bases, and 12 bases lay in between. From germline, CDR1 is WNHNN and CDR2 SYGVQD (reference sequence). This CDR3 is built from 14 residues. In DNA form, the CDR3 reads TGCGCCAGCAGTGAAAGCGGACCAAGCTACGAGCAGTACTTC. Translating gives CASSESGPSYEQYF.

V is TRBV7-9 and J is TRBJ2-5; 9 bases are shared with TRBD1. The CDR3 runs 16 residues. From germline, CDR1 is SEHNR and CDR2 FQNEAQ (reference sequence). V lost 5 bases and J lost 3; bases outside the gene matches: 10. The CDR3: CASSPFGGQGEETQYF. In DNA, the CDR3 is TGTGCCAGCAGCCCTTTCGGGGGACAGGGCGAAGAGACCCAGTACTTC.